Detailed here is one T cell receptor (beta chain). Its target is unknown. Regarding treatment: oral pan-JAK inhibitor, 5-10 mg twice daily. Separation by sorting yielded CD4+ and CD8+ T cells from PBMCs. The sample comes from a study of CD8+ T cells in alopecia areata. Whole-study results and caveats: How baseline CD8+ expansion relates to response remains uncertain (there was one nonresponder). Lesional tissue from the scalp (especially in alopecia totalis/universalis) showed higher clonality than normal scalp.

Between the trimmed V and J ends, which lost 0 bases and 8 bases, there was a span of 4 bases. The CDR3 contains 12 residues. Germline V lookup: CDR1 LNHNV, CDR2 YYDKDF (reference sequence). In each case, RNA was isolated and then reverse transcribed into cDNA as the sequencing template. Clones were sequenced by immunoSEQ multiplex PCR, and TCRdb holds only the in-frame ones, with some missing. The table has around 180,000 clones, roughly 60% seen once. This clonotype was sampled from a human donor with alopecia areata. This chain uses TRBV15 with TRBJ2-2, with D hard to call. The specimen comprised CD4+ T cells sorted from blood, sampled around week 47, from a patient treated with tofacitinib. The CDR3 is CATSRDIGELFF. Here the CDR3 DNA reads TGTGCCACCAGCAGAGACATAGGGGAGCTGTTTTTT.